These 20 T cell receptor beta chains share one sample of origin, sequenced in a study of blood T cell repertoires in COVID-19. The method was immunoSEQ multiplex PCR; TCRdb's version includes in-frame clones alone and lacks a portion of them. The sample holds 100,000 to 150,000 clones, around 90% seen once. Sample: peripheral blood. Source of these receptors: a man between 50 and 59 years old with active COVID-19.

The DNA of the CDR3 is TGTGCCAGCAGTGAAGAATTTCCTCGTGGCTACACCTTC. Protein sequence: CASSEEFPRGYTF. The genes are TRBV2 and TRBJ1-2; D not certain. Germline V gene lookup returns CDR1 SNHLY and CDR2 FYNNEI. This CDR3 comprises 13 residues. Trimming removed 1 base from V and 7 bases from J, with 10 bases in between.

The rearrangement uses TRBV12-5 and TRBJ1-5, with TRBD1 as a possible D gene (6 bases). V was pared by 1 base and J by 9 bases, with 7 bases between. In germline, CDR1 is LGHNT, CDR2 FRNRAP. This CDR3 is 12 amino acids long. The CDR3 loop reads CASGLDRAPQHF. The CDR3 DNA is TGTGCTAGTGGTTTGGACAGGGCGCCCCAGCATTTT.

The chain couples TRBV7-9 to TRBJ2-1; 10 positions agree with TRBD1. The germline gives CDR1 SEHNR, CDR2 FQNEAQ (reference sequence). V lost 4 bases, J lost 8 bases, and 11 bases stayed unmatched. The CDR3 loop spans 16 amino acids. In DNA form, the CDR3 reads TGTGCCAGCAGCTCAACCGGGACAGGGGTGAAGGATGAGCAGTTCTTC. This encodes CASSSTGTGVKDEQFF.

The chain combines TRBV5-5 with TRBJ1-1, with 8 positions matching TRBD1. CDR1 and CDR2 (germline): SGHKS, YYEKEE (reference sequence). V shed 0 bases and J 4 bases; nucleotides not matched to a gene: 2. The CDR3 loop spans 14 amino acids. Here the CDR3 reads CASSLGTGFTEAFF. CDR3 DNA sequence: TGTGCCAGCAGCTTGGGGACAGGGTTCACTGAAGCTTTCTTT.

This clone was detected once. The gene calls are TRBV27 and TRBJ2-1; possible D gene TRBD2, 6 bases. Germline V CDR1 and CDR2: MNHEY, SMNVEV (reference sequence). V was pared by 3 bases and J by 9 bases, with 15 bases between. The CDR3 consists of 14 residues. Written as DNA, the CDR3 is TGTGCCAGCAGTTTTCTAGCGAAAGGCAGTGAGCAGTTCTTC. Encoded protein: CASSFLAKGSEQFF.

The CDR3 sequence: CASRLRGIGTDTQYF. CDR3 sequence (DNA): TGTGCCAGCCGCCTCAGGGGAATCGGCACAGATACGCAGTATTTT. The chain uses TRBV2 and TRBJ2-3, with D possibly matching TRBD1 (6 bases). The germline V gene has CDR1 SNHLY and CDR2 FYNNEI. This CDR3 region has 15 residues. Trimming took 8 bases from V and 1 from J, leaving 16 bases between them.

The J gene is TRBJ2-4, the V gene TRBV5-1; D unclear. The CDR3 spans 14 residues. V dropped 0 bases and J dropped 9 bases, with 13 bases sitting between them. In germline, CDR1 is SGHRS, CDR2 YFSETQ. CDR3 DNA: TGCGCCAGCAGCTTGGATACCCTGAACGGCATTCAGTACTTC. It is translated as CASSLDTLNGIQYF. Full variable domain (outside the CDR3, taken from reference TRBV5-1 and TRBJ2-4): KAGVTQTPRYLIKTRGQQVTLSCSPISGHRSVSWYQQTPGQGLQFLFEYFSETQRNKGNFPGRFSGRQFSNSRSEMNVSTLELGDSALYLCASSLDTLNGIQYFGAGTRLSVL.

Notes on this clone: The junction differs from germline at one of its ends, possibly a read error. The chain combines TRBV7-9 with TRBJ1-2; D remains unclear. The CDR3 is 14 amino acids. Per the germline V gene, CDR1 is SEHNR and CDR2 is FQNEAQ (reference sequence). The CDR3, as DNA: TGTGCCAGCAGCTTAGTAACAACGAATAACCCCCTTGGCTTC. Translation gives CASSLVTTNNPLGF.

The V and J genes are TRBV10-3 and TRBJ2-5; 10 nucleotides line up with TRBD2. The CDR3 length is 16 residues. V was pared by 2 bases and J by 5 bases, with 8 bases of the junction left unmatched. CDR1 is ENHRY and CDR2 is SYGVKD in the germline V gene. The CDR3 loop is CAISEGLLAGVETQYF. The CDR3 DNA reads TGTGCCATCAGTGAGGGTCTTCTAGCGGGAGTGGAGACCCAGTACTTC.

V is TRBV4-1 and J is TRBJ1-6; no firm D call. Trimming left V 1 base short and J 7 bases short, with 11 bases between. The germline gives CDR1 MGHRA, CDR2 YSYEKL. CDR3 length equals 15 residues. The CDR3 protein is CASSQGARWNSPLHF. CDR3 in DNA: TGCGCCAGCAGCCAAGGGGCCCGTTGGAATTCACCCCTCCACTTT.

This clone came up once. CDR3 residues: CASSESGVFNQPQHF. CDR3 DNA: TGCGCCAGCAGCGAGTCAGGGGTGTTTAATCAGCCCCAGCATTTT. The V call is TRBV5-1, the J call TRBJ1-5; D is possibly TRBD1 (6 bases). Between the trimmed V and J ends, which lost 4 bases and 4 bases, there was a span of 15 bases. The germline V gene has CDR1 SGHRS and CDR2 YFSETQ. The CDR3 runs to 15 residues.

The chain has TRBV5-1 and TRBJ2-3; maybe TRBD2 (5 bases). The CDR3 contains 16 residues. The germline V gene has CDR1 SGHRS and CDR2 YFSETQ. V was pared by 3 bases and J by 2 bases, with 16 bases between. The CDR3 DNA sequence: TGCGCCAGCAGCTCCGGGATTGTGCGGCCCACAGATACGCAGTATTTT. It encodes CASSSGIVRPTDTQYF. Full variable domain (rest looked up from reference TRBV5-1 and TRBJ2-3): KAGVTQTPRYLIKTRGQQVTLSCSPISGHRSVSWYQQTPGQGLQFLFEYFSETQRNKGNFPGRFSGRQFSNSRSEMNVSTLELGDSALYLCASSSGIVRPTDTQYFGPGTRLTVL.

The genes are TRBV11-3 and TRBJ2-1; 8 bases are shared with TRBD1. The CDR3 consists of 15 residues. Trimming removed 3 bases from V and 8 bases from J; junction bases left unmatched: 9. CDR1 and CDR2 from the germline V gene are SGHNT and YENEEA. The CDR3 here is CASSFQARGPHEQFF. In DNA form, the CDR3 reads TGTGCCAGCAGCTTCCAAGCCAGGGGGCCCCATGAGCAGTTCTTC.

The gene calls are TRBV18 and TRBJ2-5; TRBD1 is a possible D gene (5 bases). Trimming cost V 2 bases and J 3 bases, with 13 bases left between them. This CDR3 region has 15 residues. The germline gives CDR1 KGHSH, CDR2 LQKENI. CDR3 sequence: CASSPGVGPKETQYF. The CDR3 region has the DNA TGTGCCAGCTCACCAGGAGTGGGGCCGAAAGAGACCCAGTACTTC.

The rearrangement joins TRBV3-1 (or the pseudogene TRBV3-2) to TRBJ1-2, with TRBD1 identical over 8 bases. The V gene's germline CDR1 is LGHDT and CDR2 YNNKEL (reference sequence). The V and J ends lost 1 base and 8 bases, in that order; junction bases with no gene match: 9. The length of the CDR3 is 15 residues. The CDR3 is CASSQVPDRVKGYTF. CDR3 sequence (DNA): TGTGCCAGCAGCCAAGTGCCGGACAGGGTAAAGGGCTACACCTTC.

The chain couples TRBV11-2 to TRBJ1-2; the D gene is possibly TRBD1 (5 bases). CDR3 length: 13 residues. Trimming left V 3 bases short and J 5 bases short, with 10 bases between. CDR1 and CDR2 from the germline V gene are SGHAT and FQNNGV. Written as DNA, the CDR3 is TGTGCCAGCAGCTTTGACAGTACTTATGGCTACACCTTC. Translating gives CASSFDSTYGYTF.

The V call is TRBV7-9, the J call TRBJ1-2, with no clear D. The length of the CDR3 is 14 residues. Germline V CDR1 and CDR2: SEHNR, FQNEAQ (reference sequence). V shed 4 bases and J shed 0 bases, with 9 bases lying between them. CDR3 nucleotide sequence: TGTGCCAGCAGCTCTCCACAGACTAACTATGGCTACACCTTC. Translation gives CASSSPQTNYGYTF.

V is TRBV11-2 and J is TRBJ2-1, with D tentatively TRBD2 (5 bases). The CDR3 has 13 residues. From germline, CDR1 is SGHAT and CDR2 FQNNGV. Trimming cost V 5 bases and J 10 bases, with 15 bases left between them. CDR3 region: CASSGLIREEQFF. The CDR3, as DNA: TGTGCCAGCAGCGGGCTTATTAGGGAGGAGCAGTTCTTC.

The J gene is TRBJ2-7, the V gene TRBV6-5; TRBD1 aligns across 8 bases. CDR1 and CDR2 (germline): MNHEY, SVGAGI. The CDR3 runs to 15 residues. With 5 bases clipped from V and 3 bases from J, the junction kept 9 bases outside the gene matches. CDR3 residues: CASSRTGTGVYEQYV. CDR3 DNA: TGTGCCAGCAGTCGAACCGGGACAGGAGTCTACGAGCAGTACGTC.

The CDR3 region has the DNA TGTGCCAGCAGTGGATCCGGGACAGGGAGTTACGAGCAGTACGTC. It translates to CASSGSGTGSYEQYV. The gene calls are TRBV28 and TRBJ2-7; the match to TRBD1 covers 9 bases. CDR1 is MDHEN and CDR2 is SYDVKM in the germline V gene. CDR3 size: 15 residues. With 5 bases clipped from V and 4 bases from J, the junction kept 9 bases outside the gene matches.